This TCR beta chain was recovered during a study of shared clonotypes between healthy human individuals. Notes on the study in general: Larger estimated richness was generally recorded for naive subsets relative to memory subsets.

The repertoire was sequenced with immunoSEQ multiplex PCR; TCRdb's copy has only in-frame clones and lacks some. The sample yields 2 million to 2.5 million clones, 85% to 95% seen once. A note on this clone: Its antigen is currently unknown.

This CDR3 region has 15 residues. Germline CDR1 and CDR2: SGHNT and YYREEE (reference sequence). The V gene lost 4 bases and the J gene lost 3 bases, with 17 bases spanning the gap. V usage is TRBV5-4 and J usage is TRBJ2-7, with D possibly matching TRBD2 (5 bases). The source material was naive CD4+ T cells from PBMCs. Subset indicated: CD45RA+ positively selected. This clonotype was sampled from a man between 18 and 29 years old in good health. Some clones in this sample may be carry-over from other donors' samples. As DNA, the CDR3 is TGTGCCAGCAGCCCCCTTCGAGGGTTGAACTACGAGCAGTACTTC. This translates into CASSPLRGLNYEQYF. The complete variable domain, with remaining parts taken from reference TRBV5-4 and TRBJ2-7, reads ETGVTQSPTHLIKTRGQQVTLRCSSQSGHNTVSWYQQALGQGPQFIFQYYREEENGRGNFPPRFSGLQFPNYSSELNVNALELDDSALYLCASSPLRGLNYEQYFGPGTRLTVT.